What follows are 8 T cell receptor beta chains derived from one specimen sequenced in a study of blood T cell repertoires in COVID-19. Here immunoSEQ multiplex PCR was the method, and the copy in TCRdb shows in-frame clones only, minus some. The sample holds approximately 290,000 clones, around 85% seen once. The sample was PBMCs or T cells enriched from blood (not recorded which). All receptors come from a woman in her twenties or thirties who had recovered from COVID-19.

The chain employs TRBV7-9 and TRBJ2-3, with D maybe TRBD2 (5 bases). Trimming stripped 2 bases from V and 0 bases from J, with 9 bases between. The germline gives CDR1 SEHNR, CDR2 FQNEAQ (reference sequence). CDR3 length: 15 residues. CDR3 loop: CASSLIGLSTDTQYF. In DNA, the CDR3 is TGTGCCAGCAGCTTAATTGGACTCAGCACAGATACGCAGTATTTT.

The V and J genes are TRBV28 and TRBJ1-5; a possible D gene is TRBD1 (6 bases). CDR3 length equals 12 residues. Trimming removed 4 bases at V and 11 bases at J, with 12 bases between. Germline CDR1 and CDR2: MDHEN and SYDVKM. The chain's CDR3 is CASSSGGAAQHF. The CDR3 nucleotides read TGTGCCAGCAGTTCTGGGGGGGCCGCCCAGCATTTT.

The chain joins TRBV10-1 to TRBJ1-1; D is possibly TRBD1 (5 bases). CDR3 length: 13 amino acids. Trimming shortened V by 2 bases and J by 3 bases, and 7 bases separated the two germline ends. From germline, CDR1 is WNHNN and CDR2 SYGVQD (reference sequence). CDR3 protein: CASSEGADTEAFF. CDR3 nucleotides: TGCGCCAGCAGTGAGGGGGCGGACACTGAAGCTTTCTTT.

In its sample, this clone was seen once. The V call is TRBV4-2, the J call TRBJ1-1; perhaps TRBD1 as D (5 bases). CDR3 length: 15 residues. The V end was cut by 0 bases, the J end by 6 bases, with 14 bases between. Per the germline V gene, CDR1 is LGHNA and CDR2 is YNFKEQ. The CDR3 reads CASSQDARAVAEAFF. For the CDR3, the DNA is TGTGCCAGCAGCCAAGATGCCAGGGCCGTGGCTGAAGCTTTCTTT.

The J gene is TRBJ2-7, the V gene TRBV3-1 (or the pseudogene TRBV3-2); D not certain. Germline assignment: CDR1 LGHDT and CDR2 YNNKEL (reference sequence). Trimming removed 1 base from V and 6 bases from J, with 7 bases in between. CDR3 length: 12 residues. The CDR3 bases are TGTGCCAGCAGCCAAGTACCTAGCGAGCAGTACTTC. This sequence encodes CASSQVPSEQYF.

The V and J genes are TRBV24-1 and TRBJ2-5; a possible D gene is TRBD2 (7 bases). Germline values: CDR1 KGHDR, CDR2 SFDVKD. The germline V and J ends were trimmed by 3 bases and 1 base, with 20 bases remaining between them. The CDR3 has 18 amino acids. In DNA, the CDR3 is TGTGCCACCAGTGATCCTACAGCGCGCGGGGGCCCCCAAGAGACCCAGTACTTC. Protein: CATSDPTARGGPQETQYF.

The chain is built from TRBV10-2 and TRBJ2-5; 12 nucleotides agree with TRBD2. CDR1 and CDR2 from the germline V gene are WSHSY and SAAADI. The CDR3 sequence is 15 residues long. J was trimmed by 5 bases and V by 4 bases; bases with no gene match: 5. Here the CDR3 DNA reads TGCGCCAGCAGTGGAACTAGCGGGGGGCGGGAGACCCAGTACTTC. As protein: CASSGTSGGRETQYF.

The chain is built from TRBV7-3 and TRBJ2-7; possibly TRBD1 for D (6 bases). CDR1 SGHTA and CDR2 FQGTGA come from the germline V gene. CDR3 length: 13 residues. With 6 bases removed from V and 1 base from J, the gap between germline ends came to 10 bases. Here the CDR3 reads CASRATGSYEQYF. The CDR3 coding sequence is TGTGCCAGCAGGGCAACAGGGTCCTACGAGCAGTACTTC.